These 30 T cell receptor beta chains came from one sample sequenced in a study of CD4 T cells in relation to SARS-CoV-2 and coronaviruses. Sequenced by immunoSEQ multiplex PCR; TCRdb stores in-frame clones only, minus some. The sample records under 50,000 clones, over 75% being singletons. Specimen: memory CD4+ T cells from PBMCs. Every receptor here comes from an adult with COVID-19.

The chain joins TRBV4-1 to TRBJ2-3; no definite D call. Germline V gene lookup returns CDR1 MGHRA and CDR2 YSYEKL. Trimming cost V 0 bases and J 0 bases, with 10 bases left between them. CDR3 size: 16 residues. CDR3 amino acids: CASSQDLLRSTDTQYF. The CDR3 DNA reads TGCGCCAGCAGCCAAGATCTCCTGCGGAGCACAGATACGCAGTATTTT.

The CDR3 loop reads CASGRGGADNTEAFF. The CDR3 DNA is TGCGCCAGCGGACGAGGGGGGGCTGACAACACTGAAGCTTTCTTT. The genes are TRBV5-1 and TRBJ1-1; D might be TRBD1 (6 bases). Germline V gene sequence: CDR1 SGHRS, CDR2 YFSETQ. Trimming stripped 7 bases from V and 2 bases from J, with 18 bases between. There are 15 residues in the CDR3.

This CDR3 reads CASSKAHGTAGALHF. CDR3 DNA sequence: TGTGCCAGCAGCAAAGCCCACGGGACCGCGGGGGCCCTCCACTTT. This chain uses TRBV21-1 with TRBJ1-6. TRBV21-1 is a pseudogene segment. CDR3 length equals 15 residues.

This chain connects TRBV19 to TRBJ2-3; weak D call: TRBD1 (5 bases). CDR3 length equals 13 residues. Trimming stripped 7 bases from V and 5 bases from J, with 13 bases between. Germline loops: CDR1 LNHDA, CDR2 SQIVND (reference sequence). The CDR3 DNA reads TGTGCCAGTACATACCAGGGCGGAGATACGCAGTATTTT. Its protein product is CASTYQGGDTQYF.

The CDR3 coding sequence is TGTGCCAGCAGCCTCTCGACAGGGCCTAATGAAAAACTGTTTTTT. Residues: CASSLSTGPNEKLFF. The chain links TRBV28 to TRBJ1-4; 7 bases are a match to TRBD1. Trimming cost V 6 bases and J 3 bases; bases outside gene matches: 7. Germline CDR1 and CDR2: MDHEN and SYDVKM. This CDR3 spans 15 amino acids.

The gene calls are TRBV5-5 and TRBJ2-3; 7 bases line up with TRBD2. This CDR3 is built from 11 residues. The germline V gene has CDR1 SGHKS and CDR2 YYEKEE (reference sequence). With V trimmed by 5 bases and J by 13 bases, 7 bases remained unmatched. The CDR3 nucleotides are TGTGCCAGCAGGCTCGGGGGGACGAAGTATTTT. It specifies CASRLGGTKYF.

V is TRBV15 and J is TRBJ1-2; D unresolved. The CDR3 has 15 residues. Germline CDR1 and CDR2: LNHNV and YYDKDF (reference sequence). V was shortened by 1 base and J by 8 bases, with 17 bases between the two germline ends. CDR3 coding DNA: TGTGCCACCAGCAGAGTCGGGGAGCCCCCAGGAGGCTACACCTTC. This gives the protein CATSRVGEPPGGYTF.

This sequence joins TRBV5-1 and TRBJ2-5; perhaps TRBD2 as D (7 bases). V was clipped by 5 bases and J by 2 bases, with 10 bases between them. This CDR3 comprises 13 residues. Germline CDR1 SGHRS, CDR2 YFSETQ. The CDR3 loop is CASRGGPQETQYF. The CDR3 DNA is TGCGCCAGCAGGGGGGGGCCTCAAGAGACCCAGTACTTC.

The chain combines TRBV18 with TRBJ1-4, with D possibly matching TRBD1 (5 bases). CDR3 size: 14 residues. V was cut by 0 bases and J by 4 bases, with 6 bases left in between. Germline-derived CDR1 and CDR2 are KGHSH and LQKENI. The CDR3 protein is CASSPPTVNEKLFF. The CDR3 bases are TGTGCCAGCTCACCACCGACAGTTAATGAAAAACTGTTTTTT. Complete variable domain (other parts from reference TRBV18 and TRBJ1-4): NAGVMQNPRHLVRRRGQEARLRCSPMKGHSHVYWYRQLPEEGLKFMVYLQKENIIDESGMPKERFSAEFPKEGPSILRIQQVVRGDSAAYFCASSPPTVNEKLFFGSGTQLSVL.

The V gene is TRBV2, the J gene TRBJ1-5; D not resolved. The V end lost 6 bases, the J end lost 6 bases, and 18 bases lay between the germline ends. The germline V gene encodes CDR1 SNHLY and CDR2 FYNNEI. There are 15 residues in the CDR3. The CDR3 loop reads CASRVEKVPGQPQHF. CDR3 sequence (DNA): TGTGCCAGCAGGGTCGAGAAAGTCCCCGGTCAGCCCCAGCATTTT.

This chain connects TRBV12-2 to TRBJ1-3. TRBV12-2 is a documented pseudogene. The CDR3 is 17 residues long. CDR3: CASRSLQLESSGNTIYF. The CDR3 DNA reads as TGTGCAAGTCGCTCCCTTCAACTGGAGAGCTCTGGAAACACCATATATTTT.

This clone was picked up one time. V gene TRBV7-3 combines with J gene TRBJ2-3, with D tentatively TRBD1 (5 bases). Trimming pared 2 bases from V and 7 bases from J, leaving 19 bases between. The CDR3 runs 16 residues. Germline CDR1 reads SGHTA; CDR2 reads FQGTGA. The CDR3 DNA is TGTGCCAGCAGCTTAGGGGATGCAGGGTTTTGGAATACGCAGTATTTT. Its translation: CASSLGDAGFWNTQYF.

This sequence joins TRBV6-6 and TRBJ1-3; tentative D call: TRBD1 (6 bases). CDR3 length equals 16 residues. The germline V gene encodes CDR1 MNHNY and CDR2 SVGAGI (reference sequence). V lost 0 bases to trimming and J lost 2 bases, with 11 bases between them. CDR3 sequence (DNA): TGTGCCAGCAGTTACTCGACAGGAAACCCTGGAAACACCATATATTTT. This codes for CASSYSTGNPGNTIYF.

This clone was picked up one time. This chain uses TRBV19 with TRBJ1-6; 7 positions match TRBD1. The CDR3 totals 15 residues. The junction had 7 bases not matched to a gene; V was cut back by 4 bases and J by 7 bases. Germline lookup yields CDR1 LNHDA and CDR2 SQIVND (reference sequence). Written as DNA, the CDR3 is TGTGCCAGTAGTAGTGAGGGGGCGAGGAATTCACCCCTCCACTTT. Amino acids: CASSSEGARNSPLHF.

This clone was counted once. V usage is TRBV24-1 and J usage is TRBJ2-3, with 12 nucleotides matching TRBD1. The CDR3 runs 16 residues. Germline CDR1 and CDR2: KGHDR and SFDVKD. J was trimmed by 6 bases and V by 3 bases; bases with no gene match: 6. The DNA for the CDR3 is TGTGCCACCAGTGATAGTGGGACAGGGGGCGTTGATACGCAGTATTTT. Translation gives CATSDSGTGGVDTQYF.

This chain's CDR3 is CASSQGGAWGNTEAFF. CDR3 nucleotides: TGTGCCAGCAGCCAAGGGGGGGCTTGGGGAAACACTGAAGCTTTCTTT. V usage is TRBV3-1 (or the pseudogene TRBV3-2) and J usage is TRBJ1-1, with D perhaps TRBD1 (6 bases). Deletions cut 1 base from V and 2 bases from J, with 14 bases between. This CDR3 is built from 16 residues. Germline V lookup: CDR1 LGHDT, CDR2 YNNKEL (reference sequence).

J is TRBJ1-5 and V is TRBV19; 7 bases line up with TRBD1. The germline gives CDR1 LNHDA, CDR2 SQIVND (reference sequence). The V and J ends lost 5 bases and 2 bases, in that order; junction bases with no gene match: 0. CDR3 length equals 13 residues. CDR3 DNA sequence: TGTGCCAGTAGTGGGACAGGCAATCAGCCCCAGCATTTT. Protein: CASSGTGNQPQHF. Using reference TRBV19 and TRBJ1-5 for the parts outside the CDR3, the full variable domain is DGGITQSPKYLFRKEGQNVTLSCEQNLNHDAMYWYRQDPGQGLRLIYYSQIVNDFQKGDIAEGYSVSREKKESFPLTVTSAQKNPTAFYLCASSGTGNQPQHFGDGTRLSIL.

The chain is built from TRBV12-5 and TRBJ1-3; TRBD1 agrees at 7 bases. CDR3 length: 15 amino acids. V shed 1 base and J 0 bases; nucleotides not matched to a gene: 0. The germline gives CDR1 LGHNT, CDR2 FRNRAP. In DNA form, the CDR3 reads TGTGCTAGTGGTTTGGGGACAGGCTCTGGAAACACCATATATTTT. It translates to CASGLGTGSGNTIYF.

The rearrangement joins TRBV27 to TRBJ2-2; D is unclear. Between the trimmed V and J ends, which lost 2 bases and 7 bases, there was a span of 14 bases. CDR1 and CDR2 (germline): MNHEY, SMNVEV (reference sequence). The CDR3 has 15 residues. This chain's CDR3 is CASSLALSGIGELFF. The DNA for the CDR3 is TGTGCCAGCAGTTTAGCCCTTTCGGGTATCGGGGAGCTGTTTTTT.

This rearrangement joins TRBV7-9 to TRBJ1-5, with D possibly matching TRBD1 (5 bases). Between the trimmed V and J ends, which lost 1 base and 7 bases, there was a span of 17 bases. This CDR3 comprises 16 residues. The V gene's germline CDR1 is SEHNR and CDR2 FQNEAQ (reference sequence). CDR3 nucleotides: TGTGCCAGCAGCTTAGGGGCAGGGATCGGGAAACAGCCCCAGCATTTT. The encoded protein is CASSLGAGIGKQPQHF. Combining the CDR3 with reference TRBV7-9 and TRBJ1-5 gives the whole variable domain DTGVSQNPRHKITKRGQNVTFRCDPISEHNRLYWYRQTLGQGPEFLTYFQNEAQLEKSRLLSDRFSAERPKGSFSTLEIQRTEQGDSAMYLCASSLGAGIGKQPQHFGDGTRLSIL.

This chain uses TRBV5-1 with TRBJ1-6; the match to TRBD1 covers 7 bases. The CDR3 sequence is 16 residues long. Germline CDR1 is SGHRS and CDR2 is YFSETQ. The V gene end was trimmed by 0 bases and the J gene end by 7 bases; junction bases not matched to a gene: 7. The DNA of the CDR3 is TGCGCCAGCAGCTTGGTTCCACAGGGGAGCAATTCACCCCTCCACTTT. Its translation: CASSLVPQGSNSPLHF.

This clone was seen a few times. V usage is TRBV6-1 and J usage is TRBJ1-1, with 10 nucleotides matching TRBD1. The CDR3 is 18 residues long. V shed 2 bases, J shed 0 bases, and the junction held 9 bases outside the gene matches. CDR1 MNHNS and CDR2 SASEGT come from the germline V gene. The CDR3 DNA is TGTGCCAGCAGTGAACGACAGGGGGCGCTGGTCGTGAACACTGAAGCTTTCTTT. Its translation: CASSERQGALVVNTEAFF.

This chain connects TRBV7-9 to TRBJ1-2; D is perhaps TRBD1 (5 bases). This CDR3 spans 14 amino acids. Per germline, CDR1 SEHNR and CDR2 FQNEAQ (reference sequence). V gave up 1 base and J gave up 1 base, with 7 bases separating them. The CDR3 protein is CASSLVTDNYGYTF. In nucleotides, the CDR3 is TGTGCCAGCAGCTTAGTGACAGATAACTATGGCTACACCTTC.

This clone was detected once. The chain links TRBV6-5 to TRBJ1-3; 8 bases line up with TRBD1. Germline V gene data show CDR1 as MNHEY and CDR2 as SVGAGI. J lost 2 bases, V lost 6 bases, and 0 bases had no gene match. The CDR3 is made up of 13 amino acids. The DNA of the CDR3 is TGTGCCAGCAGGACAGGGGCTGGAAACACCATATATTTT. This gives the protein CASRTGAGNTIYF.

The chain employs TRBV2 and TRBJ1-1, with D possibly being TRBD1 (5 bases). V was pared by 7 bases and J by 0 bases, with 30 bases between. Germline assignment: CDR1 SNHLY and CDR2 FYNNEI. The CDR3 consists of 20 residues. The CDR3 region has the DNA TGTGCCAGCACCGCCGAACAGGCGACTCGTTCATTCATCATGAACACTGAAGCTTTCTTT. Encoded protein: CASTAEQATRSFIMNTEAFF. Full variable domain (outside the CDR3, taken from reference TRBV2 and TRBJ1-1): EPEVTQTPSHQVTQMGQEVILRCVPISNHLYFYWYRQILGQKVEFLVSFYNNEISEKSEIFDDQFSVERPDGSNFTLKIRSTKLEDSAMYFCASTAEQATRSFIMNTEAFFGQGTRLTVV.

This clone was seen more than once but under ten times. CDR3 amino acids: CSAWTGLGAGYTF. The CDR3 DNA reads as TGCAGCGCCTGGACAGGTTTGGGGGCTGGCTACACCTTC. The V call is TRBV29-1, the J call TRBJ1-2; 7 positions match TRBD1. The CDR3 is 13 amino acids. V lost 7 bases and J lost 7; bases outside the gene matches: 12. Germline values: CDR1 SQVTM, CDR2 ANQGSEA.

The chain recombines TRBV19 with TRBJ1-6; 8 bases line up with TRBD1. Germline values: CDR1 LNHDA, CDR2 SQIVND (reference sequence). The CDR3 is 15 amino acids. With V trimmed by 5 bases and J by 10 bases, 10 bases remained unmatched. Here the CDR3 DNA reads TGTGCCAGTAGTCTAGGGGACTACAGGGGGTCACCCCTCCACTTT. This encodes CASSLGDYRGSPLHF.

The V and J genes are TRBV3-1 (or the pseudogene TRBV3-2) and TRBJ2-7; D is uncertain. Germline lookup yields CDR1 LGHDT and CDR2 YNNKEL (reference sequence). CDR3 length equals 13 residues. V lost 3 bases and J 12 bases, leaving 18 bases between the germline ends. The CDR3 spells CASSQAKGMGPYF. The CDR3 DNA sequence: TGTGCCAGCAGCCAGGCCAAAGGCATGGGTCCGTACTTC.

This chain connects TRBV4-2 to TRBJ2-3; 9 nucleotides match TRBD2. CDR3 size: 19 residues. Trimming at V came to 2 bases and at J to 1 base, leaving 13 bases not matched to a gene. Per germline, CDR1 LGHNA and CDR2 YNFKEQ. CDR3 protein: CASSQPDRGGAFGTDTQYF. In DNA, the CDR3 is TGTGCCAGCAGCCAACCCGACCGCGGGGGGGCTTTTGGCACAGATACGCAGTATTTT.

The genes are TRBV4-1 and TRBJ2-1; the D is unclear. Germline loops: CDR1 MGHRA, CDR2 YSYEKL. The germline V and J ends were trimmed by 0 bases and 6 bases, with 12 bases remaining between them. There are 15 residues in the CDR3. The CDR3 here is CASSQEGLGANEQFF. CDR3 DNA sequence: TGCGCCAGCAGCCAAGAGGGTCTCGGTGCCAATGAGCAGTTCTTC.